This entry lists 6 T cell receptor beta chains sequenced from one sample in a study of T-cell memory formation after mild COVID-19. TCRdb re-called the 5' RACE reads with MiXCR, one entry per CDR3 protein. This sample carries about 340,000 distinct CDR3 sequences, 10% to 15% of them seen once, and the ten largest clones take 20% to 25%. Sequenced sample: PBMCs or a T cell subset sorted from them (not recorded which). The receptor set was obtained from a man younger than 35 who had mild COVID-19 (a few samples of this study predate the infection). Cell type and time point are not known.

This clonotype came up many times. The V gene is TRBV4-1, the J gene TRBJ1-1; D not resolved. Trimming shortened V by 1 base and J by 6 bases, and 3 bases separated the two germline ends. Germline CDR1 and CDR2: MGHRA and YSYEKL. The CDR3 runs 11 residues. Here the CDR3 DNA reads TGCGCCAGCAGCCAAGGGTCTGAAGCTTTCTTT. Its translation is CASSQGSEAFF.

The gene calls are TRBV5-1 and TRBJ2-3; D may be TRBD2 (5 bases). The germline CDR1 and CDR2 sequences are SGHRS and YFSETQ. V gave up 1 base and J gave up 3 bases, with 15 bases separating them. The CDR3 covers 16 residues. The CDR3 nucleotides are TGCGCCAGCAGCTTGAGAGTCAGGAGGATTACAGATACGCAGTATTTT. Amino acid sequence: CASSLRVRRITDTQYF.

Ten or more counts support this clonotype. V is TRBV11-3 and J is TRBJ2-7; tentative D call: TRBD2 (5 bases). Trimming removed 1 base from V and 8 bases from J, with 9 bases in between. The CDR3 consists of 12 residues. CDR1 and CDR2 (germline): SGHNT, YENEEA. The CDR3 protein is CASSLGPGKQYF. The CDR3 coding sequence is TGTGCCAGCAGCTTAGGTCCGGGAAAGCAGTACTTC.

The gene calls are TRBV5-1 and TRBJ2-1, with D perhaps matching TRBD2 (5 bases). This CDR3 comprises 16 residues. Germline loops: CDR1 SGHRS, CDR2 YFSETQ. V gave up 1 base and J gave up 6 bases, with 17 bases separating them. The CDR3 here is CASSLFVGESGNEQFF. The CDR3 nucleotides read TGCGCCAGCAGCTTGTTCGTAGGAGAGAGCGGCAATGAGCAGTTCTTC.

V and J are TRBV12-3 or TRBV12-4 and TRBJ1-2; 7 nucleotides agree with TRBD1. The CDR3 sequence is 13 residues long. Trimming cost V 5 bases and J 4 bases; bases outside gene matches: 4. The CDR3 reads CASSTGQLYGYTF. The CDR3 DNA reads TGTGCCAGCAGTACGGGACAGCTCTATGGCTACACCTTC.

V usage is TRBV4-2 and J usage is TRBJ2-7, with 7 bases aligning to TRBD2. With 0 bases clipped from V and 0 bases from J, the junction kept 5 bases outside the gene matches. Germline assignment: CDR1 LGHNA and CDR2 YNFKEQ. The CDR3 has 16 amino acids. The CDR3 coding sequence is TGTGCCAGCAGCCAAGATGGGGGGGACTTCTCCTACGAGCAGTACTTC. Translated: CASSQDGGDFSYEQYF.